These T cell receptor beta chains were read from a single sample in a study of shared clonotypes between healthy human individuals. Assay: immunoSEQ multiplex PCR; the TCRdb copy retains only in-frame clones and omits some. The table includes hundreds of thousands of clones, about three quarters detected once. The sequenced sample consisted of memory CD4+ T cells sorted from blood. The receptors come from a woman aged 30 to 39 in good health. The CDR3 runs from the conserved cysteine through the conserved F or W. D genes are given only for firm matches. Rows give clone size only sometimes, using once, few, many, or a class for an expanded clone.

>-|TRBJ2-7|-|TRBV14
TGTGCCAGCAGCCAAGATACGGGCAGGGCCTACGAGCAGTACTTC
CASSQDTGRAYEQYF
>-|TRBJ2-5|few|TRBV25-1
TGTGCCAGCAGTGCCCCAGAGGAACCCCTTGGGGAGACCCAGTACTTC
CASSAPEEPLGETQYF
>-|TRBJ2-3|-|TRBV5-1
TGCGCCAGCAGCATAGGGACGGGGACAGATACGCAGTATTTT
CASSIGTGTDTQYF
>TRBD1|TRBJ1-1|-|TRBV18
TGTGCCAGCTCACCAGGGGGACAGGGTGACACTGAAGCTTTCTTT
CASSPGGQGDTEAFF
>-|TRBJ2-5|-|TRBV5-1
TGCGCCAGCAGCCTCCACCAGTCAGAGACCCAGTACTTC
CASSLHQSETQYF
>TRBD1|TRBJ2-1|many|TRBV11-2
TGTGCCAGCAGCCTCGGGACAGGGCTGTACAATGAGCAGTTCTTC
CASSLGTGLYNEQFF
>TRBD2|TRBJ2-7|-|TRBV6-5
TGTGCCAGCAGTATCAGCGGGACCTCCTACGAGCAGTACTTC
CASSISGTSYEQYF
>TRBD1|TRBJ2-7|once|TRBV4-1
TGCGCCAGCAGCCAACACCTGACAGGGTACGAGACCTACGAGCAGTACTTC
CASSQHLTGYETYEQYF
>-|TRBJ2-5|-|TRBV14
TGTGCCAGCAGCCCCCTATTGTACCAAGAGACCCAGTACTTC
CASSPLLYQETQYF
>-|TRBJ1-1|once|TRBV7-8
TGTGCCAGCGGAAAAGGCACTGAAGCTTTCTTT
CASGKGTEAFF
>-|TRBJ2-1|-|TRBV5-1
TGCGCCAGCAGCCCCGTTGGGGCGAGCTCCTACAATGAGCAGTTCTTC
CASSPVGASSYNEQFF
>-|TRBJ1-1|-|TRBV4-2
TGTGCCAGCAGCCAAGTTTTAACGGCAGTAACGAACACTGAAGCTTTCTTT
CASSQVLTAVTNTEAFF
>-|TRBJ2-5|-|TRBV5-1
TGCGCCAGCAGCTTGGGTGTCTCAGGGTATTGGGAGACCCAGTACTTC
CASSLGVSGYWETQYF
>-|TRBJ1-5|once|TRBV6-6
TGTGCCAGCAGTTCGGACCGAAATAGCAATCAGCCCCAGCATTTT
CASSSDRNSNQPQHF
>TRBD2|TRBJ2-1|once|TRBV4-2
TGTGCCAGCAGCCACGACGCCGGGACTAGCGGCAATGAGCAGTTCTTC
CASSHDAGTSGNEQFF
>-|TRBJ1-1|once|TRBV18
TGTGCCAGCTCACCACGTCTTGTTGGGGGCCCTGAAGCTTTCTTT
CASSPRLVGGPEAFF
>-|TRBJ1-5|-|TRBV11-3
TGTGCCAGCTATAATTTCCTCGTCAATCAGCCCCAGCATTTT
CASYNFLVNQPQHF
>TRBD2|TRBJ2-7|many|TRBV2
TGTGCCAGCAATGCACTAGCGTCAGGCTACGAGCAGTACTTC
CASNALASGYEQYF
>TRBD2|TRBJ2-7|-|TRBV7-2
TGTGCCAGCAGCTTAGGACTAGCGGGAACCTACGAGCAGTACTTC
CASSLGLAGTYEQYF
>TRBD1|TRBJ1-5|-|TRBV2
TGTGCCAGCAGTTGGACAGGACGGGGGCCCCAGCATTTT
CASSWTGRGPQHF
>TRBD1|TRBJ2-5|-|TRBV2
TGTGCCGGACAGGGCACCGTGGAGACCCAGTACTTC
CAGQGTVETQYF
>-|TRBJ2-5|-|TRBV11-2
TGTGCCAGCAGCTTAGATCGGGGGTCGGGGGAGCGGGAGACCCAGTACTTC
CASSLDRGSGERETQYF
>-|TRBJ1-3|-|TRBV18
TGTGCCAGCTCACCATCGGGAACCTCTGGAAACACCATATATTTT
CASSPSGTSGNTIYF
>-|TRBJ2-3|-|TRBV7-9
TGTGCCAGCAGCTTAGTAGCCAGCGCAGATACGCAGTATTTT
CASSLVASADTQYF
>TRBD1|TRBJ2-7|-|TRBV5-1
TGCGCCAGCGGCAAGGGACAGGGGCCCTCCTACGAGCAGTACTTC
CASGKGQGPSYEQYF
>TRBD1|TRBJ1-4|once|TRBV5-6
TGTGCCAGCAGCTTGGGGCGTCTACAGGGGCGTGGTGAAAAACTGTTTTTT
CASSLGRLQGRGEKLFF
>-|TRBJ1-2|-|TRBV28
TGTGCCAGCAGGAGGACATGGGCTAACTATGGCTACACCTTC
CASRRTWANYGYTF
>-|TRBJ1-4|-|TRBV5-1
TGCGCCAGCAGCTTAAAGGAAAAACTGTTTTTT
CASSLKEKLFF
>TRBD1|TRBJ1-1|-|TRBV28
TGTGCCAGCAGTTTTTACTCGACAGGGTGGGGCACTGAAGCTTTCTTT
CASSFYSTGWGTEAFF
>TRBD2|TRBJ2-1|-|TRBV19
TGTGCCAGTAGTATCTCGCTCCTAGCGGGAAGATACAATGAGCAGTTCTTC
CASSISLLAGRYNEQFF
>TRBD1|TRBJ1-3|-|TRBV19
TGTGCCAGTAGTATCGTGACAGGGGGCTCTGGAAACACCATATATTTT
CASSIVTGGSGNTIYF
>TRBD2|TRBJ2-7|few|TRBV7-9
TGTGCCAGCAGCTCTTTCAGAGCGGGAGGGCCCTACGAGCAGTACTTC
CASSSFRAGGPYEQYF
>-|TRBJ2-4|-|TRBV5-4
TGTGCCAGCAGCCTAGGGGACATTCAGTACTTC
CASSLGDIQYF
>-|TRBJ1-1|-|TRBV28
TGTGCCAGCAGTATAGACCGGGAAGGCACTGAAGCTTTCTTT
CASSIDREGTEAFF
>-|TRBJ1-3|-|TRBV7-9
TGTGCCAGCAGCTCAACCCCTGGAAACACCATATATTTT
CASSSTPGNTIYF
>-|TRBJ2-1|-|TRBV28
TGTGCCAGCAGTTTACAGCATGAGCAGTTCTTC
CASSLQHEQFF
>TRBD1|TRBJ2-2|-|TRBV27
TGTGCCAGCATGGGGGTTAGGGGGCATTCTAACACCGGGGAGCTGTTTTTT
CASMGVRGHSNTGELFF
>TRBD2|TRBJ2-2|-|TRBV6-1
TGTGCCAGCAGTGGACTAGCGGGAAACACCGGGGAGCTGTTTTTT
CASSGLAGNTGELFF
>-|TRBJ1-1|few|TRBV6-6
TGTGCCAGCAGTGGACAACAGGGAAGAGCTTTCTTT
CASSGQQGRAFF
>TRBD2|TRBJ2-5|-|TRBV5-4
TGTGCCAGCAGCTTGGTAGCGGGATACCAAGAGACCCAGTACTTC
CASSLVAGYQETQYF
>-|TRBJ2-1|-|TRBV2
TGTGCCAGCAGTGTTGGCAGGCCGATGGACAATGAGCAGTTCTTC
CASSVGRPMDNEQFF
>TRBD1|TRBJ1-5|-|TRBV2
TGTGCCAGCAGTGTTGAGACAGGGGGCAATCAGCCCCAGCATTTT
CASSVETGGNQPQHF
>TRBD2|TRBJ2-7|-|TRBV19
TGTGCCAGTAGCTGGACTAGCGGGAGGGCCAACGAGCAGTACTTC
CASSWTSGRANEQYF
>TRBD2|TRBJ2-7|-|TRBV5-1
TGCGCCAGCAGCTTGGATGTGGTAGCGGGAGAACCCTACGAGCAGTACTTC
CASSLDVVAGEPYEQYF
>-|TRBJ2-2|few|TRBV7-9
TGTGCCAGCAGCTCCAGGGGAAATGAACTGGACACCGGGGAGCTGTTTTTT
CASSSRGNELDTGELFF
>-|TRBJ2-2|-|TRBV11-3
TGTGCCAGCAGCTTAGGGATCGGGGAGCTGTTTTTT
CASSLGIGELFF
>-|TRBJ1-2|-|TRBV28
TGTGCCAGCAGTCGTATAACAGGGAACTATGGCTACACCTTC
CASSRITGNYGYTF
>-|TRBJ2-2|-|TRBV6-6
TGTGCCAGCAGGCCACAGGGCAACACCGGGGAGCTGTTTTTT
CASRPQGNTGELFF
>-|TRBJ1-2|-|TRBV29-1
TGCAGCGTCGCTCCGCGGGGATTAAACTATGGCTACACCTTC
CSVAPRGLNYGYTF
>TRBD2|TRBJ2-1|-|TRBV11-2
TGTGCCAGCAGCTTTCCCCGGAGACTAGCGGGGGGACGTCAGCAGTTCTTC
CASSFPRRLAGGRQQFF
>TRBD2|TRBJ2-1|-|TRBV5-1
TGCGCCAGCAGCAAACTAGCGGACATCTCCTACAATGAGCAGTTCTTC
CASSKLADISYNEQFF
>-|TRBJ1-1|-|TRBV6-1
TGTGCCAGCAGTGAAGGCAGGGTGTCCACTGAAGCTTTCTTT
CASSEGRVSTEAFF
>-|TRBJ1-2|-|TRBV2
TGTGCCAGCAGGGGATCAGCGGGAGGCTACACCTTC
CASRGSAGGYTF
>-|TRBJ1-3|few|TRBV28
TGTGCCAGCAGTCCCTGGTCTGGAAACACCATATATTTT
CASSPWSGNTIYF